The 22 T cell receptor beta chains in this list originate from one sample, sequenced in a study of T cell responses to AZD1222 COVID-19 vaccine. Clones were sequenced by immunoSEQ multiplex PCR, and TCRdb holds only the in-frame ones, with some missing. The sample lists about 140,000 clones; approximately 89% were seen once. This sample comprised peripheral blood, obtained 28 days after the second AZD1222 dose. The receptors here all came from an adult who received the AZD1222 COVID-19 vaccine.

This sequence joins TRBV11-3 and TRBJ2-7; possibly TRBD2 for D (5 bases). V lost 5 bases to trimming and J lost 2 bases, with 10 bases between them. The CDR3 length is 13 residues. The germline CDR1 and CDR2 sequences are SGHNT and YENEEA. The CDR3 DNA is TGTGCCAGCAGCCCCTGGGGAGCCTACGAGCAGTACTTC. Translating it yields CASSPWGAYEQYF.

The DNA for the CDR3 is TGTGCCAGCAGCTCCCCGGGACTTTACGAGCAGTACTTC. It specifies CASSSPGLYEQYF. This chain joins TRBV7-2 and TRBJ2-7; the D gene is possibly TRBD2 (6 bases). Germline V gene sequence: CDR1 SGHTA, CDR2 FQGNSA. V lost 4 bases, J lost 4 bases, and 11 bases lay in between. This CDR3 spans 13 amino acids.

The J gene is TRBJ2-5, the V gene TRBV6-5; 7 bases map to TRBD1. The CDR3 is made up of 15 amino acids. Germline V gene data show CDR1 as MNHEY and CDR2 as SVGAGI. The J segment lost 2 bases and the V segment lost 0 bases, leaving 3 bases of the junction unmatched. The CDR3 DNA reads as TGTGCCAGCAGTTACTCGGGACAGCAACAAGAGACCCAGTACTTC. Translating it yields CASSYSGQQQETQYF.

V usage is TRBV11-2 and J usage is TRBJ1-2; 9 bases match TRBD1. Trimming at V came to 3 bases and at J to 8 bases, leaving 10 bases not matched to a gene. In germline, CDR1 is SGHAT, CDR2 FQNNGV. This CDR3 region has 15 residues. The CDR3 region has the DNA TGTGCCAGCAGCTTCACCGGGACAGGGAACGGCGGCTACACCTTC. Its translation: CASSFTGTGNGGYTF. Full variable domain (missing parts from reference TRBV11-2 and TRBJ1-2): EAGVAQSPRYKIIEKRQSVAFWCNPISGHATLYWYQQILGQGPKLLIQFQNNGVVDDSQLPKDRFSAERLKGVDSTLKIQPAKLEDSAVYLCASSFTGTGNGGYTFGSGTRLTVV.

Of note for this clone: This sample includes further DNA sequences coding for the same CDR3. This chain's CDR3 is CASSPGGNQPQHF. For the CDR3, the DNA is TGTGCCAGCTCACCAGGGGGGAATCAGCCCCAGCATTTT. J is TRBJ1-5 and V is TRBV18, with D perhaps matching TRBD1 (5 bases). Germline V gene data show CDR1 as KGHSH and CDR2 as LQKENI. The CDR3 covers 13 residues. The V end lost 2 bases, the J end lost 4 bases, and 6 bases lay between the germline ends.

This chain connects TRBV27 to TRBJ2-7, with unresolved D. The CDR3 has 15 amino acids. From germline, CDR1 is MNHEY and CDR2 SMNVEV (reference sequence). The V end lost 3 bases, the J end lost 1 base, and 13 bases lay between the germline ends. Here the CDR3 DNA reads TGTGCCAGCAGTTTCTGGACCGGCCGATCCTACGAGCAGTACTTC. As protein: CASSFWTGRSYEQYF.

The chain is built from TRBV7-9 and TRBJ2-7; D is perhaps TRBD2 (5 bases). From germline, CDR1 is SEHNR and CDR2 FQNEAQ (reference sequence). The V end was cut by 5 bases, the J end by 3 bases, with 8 bases between. CDR3 length equals 12 residues. CDR3 loop: CASSRTGYEQYF. The CDR3 DNA reads TGTGCCAGCAGCCGGACTGGCTACGAGCAGTACTTC.

The chain joins TRBV2 to TRBJ2-3; TRBD1 matches at 7 bases. The germline CDR1 and CDR2 sequences are SNHLY and FYNNEI. V shed 6 bases and J 6 bases; nucleotides not matched to a gene: 6. This CDR3 region has 13 residues. The CDR3 bases are TGTGCCAGCAGGGGGACAGACAAGGATACGCAGTATTTT. This translates into CASRGTDKDTQYF. Drawing the rest from reference TRBV2 and TRBJ2-3, the complete variable domain is EPEVTQTPSHQVTQMGQEVILRCVPISNHLYFYWYRQILGQKVEFLVSFYNNEISEKSEIFDDQFSVERPDGSNFTLKIRSTKLEDSAMYFCASRGTDKDTQYFGPGTRLTVL.

This clone was detected only a few times. V usage is TRBV30 and J usage is TRBJ1-5; no clear D. This CDR3 comprises 14 residues. Germline CDR1 is GTSNPN and CDR2 is SVGIG (reference sequence). Between the trimmed V and J ends, which lost 2 bases and 5 bases, there was a span of 13 bases. The DNA for the CDR3 is TGTGCCTGGAGTCTTATAGACGGTGATCAGCCCCAGCATTTT. Its translation is CAWSLIDGDQPQHF.

This clone was seen only once. The V and J genes are TRBV7-2 and TRBJ1-5; maybe TRBD1 (5 bases). The CDR3 is 16 residues long. Between the trimmed V and J ends, which lost 4 bases and 5 bases, there was a span of 18 bases. Germline V gene data show CDR1 as SGHTA and CDR2 as FQGNSA. The DNA for the CDR3 is TGTGCCAGCAGCTCCTCCCTTACAGGATACGATCAGCCCCAGCATTTT. This sequence encodes CASSSSLTGYDQPQHF. Full variable domain (rest looked up from reference TRBV7-2 and TRBJ1-5): GAGVSQSPSNKVTEKGKDVELRCDPISGHTALYWYRQSLGQGLEFLIYFQGNSAPDKSGLPSDRFSAERTGGSVSTLTIQRTQQEDSAVYLCASSSSLTGYDQPQHFGDGTRLSIL.

This rearrangement joins TRBV7-7 to TRBJ2-5, with D perhaps TRBD1 (6 bases). In germline, CDR1 is SSHAT, CDR2 FNYEAQ (reference sequence). There are 15 residues in the CDR3. Trimming removed 2 bases at V and 5 bases at J, with 15 bases between. CDR3 nucleotide sequence: TGTGCCAGCAGCTTAAAATATGACAGGCGGGAGACCCAGTACTTC. Protein: CASSLKYDRRETQYF.

The genes are TRBV6-5 and TRBJ1-1, with no clear D. Deletions cut 6 bases from V and 3 bases from J, with 11 bases between. The CDR3 runs 13 residues. Germline CDR1 reads MNHEY; CDR2 reads SVGAGI. Here the CDR3 reads CASRFKRDTEAFF. The CDR3 DNA sequence: TGTGCCAGCAGATTCAAAAGGGACACTGAAGCTTTCTTT.

The chain couples TRBV20-1 to TRBJ1-4; D gene uncertain. The V end lost 6 bases, the J end lost 8 bases, and 10 bases lay between the germline ends. Germline CDR1 is DFQATT and CDR2 is SNEGSKA (reference sequence). The CDR3 is made up of 11 amino acids. The CDR3 loop is CSAPAWEKLFF. The DNA for the CDR3 is TGCAGTGCCCCCGCCTGGGAAAAACTGTTTTTT.

J is TRBJ2-1 and V is TRBV7-3; 8 nucleotides match TRBD2. The CDR3 extends over 13 amino acids. V trimming: 5 bases; J trimming: 9 bases; junction bases outside the gene matches: 6. Looked up from germline, CDR1 is SGHTA and CDR2 is FQGTGA. CDR3 DNA: TGTGCCAGCAGCCTATGGACTAGCAGTGAGCAGTTCTTC. Translated, it gives CASSLWTSSEQFF.

The chain combines TRBV3-1 (or the pseudogene TRBV3-2) with TRBJ2-3; unclear D gene. Trimming pared 0 bases from V and 0 bases from J, leaving 13 bases between. The CDR3 has 17 residues. CDR1 is LGHDT, CDR2 YNNKEL, per germline (reference sequence). CDR3 DNA: TGTGCCAGCAGCCAAGAGTGGGGTCTCTTCAGCACAGATACGCAGTATTTT. Translation gives CASSQEWGLFSTDTQYF.

V gene TRBV5-8 combines with J gene TRBJ2-3, with unresolved D. The CDR3 has 13 amino acids. The ends were cut back, 3 bases at V and 4 bases at J, with 9 bases in the middle. CDR1 SGHTS and CDR2 YDEGEE come from the germline V gene. CDR3 sequence: CASSYGRADTQYF. The DNA for the CDR3 is TGTGCCAGCAGCTACGGACGCGCAGATACGCAGTATTTT.

The chain recombines TRBV18 with TRBJ2-7; the D gene is possibly TRBD2 (5 bases). V lost 5 bases to trimming and J lost 0 bases, with 17 bases between them. CDR3 size: 16 residues. Germline V lookup: CDR1 KGHSH, CDR2 LQKENI. The CDR3, as DNA: TGTGCCAGCTCATCTGATCCTGCTGAGGGCTCCTACGAGCAGTACTTC. This gives the protein CASSSDPAEGSYEQYF.

The chain employs TRBV5-4 and TRBJ2-2; D tentatively fits TRBD1 or TRBD2 (6 bases each). V lost 0 bases and J 5 bases, leaving 17 bases between the germline ends. The CDR3 has 17 amino acids. CDR1 is SGHNT, CDR2 YYREEE, per germline (reference sequence). CDR3 DNA: TGTGCCAGCAGCTTGGATGTGGGGGCGGGATGGACCGGGGAGCTGTTTTTT. Its translation: CASSLDVGAGWTGELFF.

This CDR3 is CASSLAGWGSPLHF. The DNA for the CDR3 is TGCGCCAGCAGCTTGGCTGGTTGGGGTTCACCCCTCCACTTT. The V and J genes are TRBV5-1 and TRBJ1-6; no reliable D call. The V end lost 0 bases, the J end lost 9 bases, and 10 bases lay between the germline ends. The V gene's germline CDR1 is SGHRS and CDR2 YFSETQ. This CDR3 comprises 14 residues.

The chain combines TRBV4-2 with TRBJ1-2; the D is unclear. Per the germline V gene, CDR1 is LGHNA and CDR2 is YNFKEQ. The CDR3 runs 14 residues. The V gene lost 3 bases and the J gene lost 2 bases, with 10 bases spanning the gap. CDR3 sequence (DNA): TGTGCCAGCAGCCACGGAACAGTAAACTATGGCTACACCTTC. It encodes CASSHGTVNYGYTF.

The gene calls are TRBV5-1 and TRBJ2-7; D call uncertain. Germline CDR1 is SGHRS and CDR2 is YFSETQ. This CDR3 comprises 13 residues. V was clipped by 0 bases and J by 3 bases, with 7 bases between them. DNA of the CDR3: TGCGCCAGCAGCTTGGAACAGTACTACGAGCAGTACTTC. It encodes CASSLEQYYEQYF.

The CDR3 region has the DNA TGTGCCAGCAGCGGAGGACAGACCGCGAACACCGGGGAGCTGTTTTTT. This gives the protein CASSGGQTANTGELFF. The gene calls are TRBV9 and TRBJ2-2, with D perhaps matching TRBD1 (6 bases). The V end lost 3 bases, the J end lost 0 bases, and 12 bases lay between the germline ends. The CDR3 is 16 amino acids. Germline V gives CDR1 SGDLS, CDR2 YYNGEE.